Sequencing of this T cell receptor beta chain was carried out in a study of blood T cell repertoires in COVID-19. Looking at the study overall: Italy, Spain and the United States were the sources of the convalescent and acute COVID-19 samples. Sources were T cells, B-cell-depleted T cells, or PBMCs; the material itself was cDNA or gDNA.

Study processing details: Reference gene primer amplification gave nucleated cell count estimates. The protocol was immunoSEQ multiplex PCR, while the TCRdb copy is restricted to in-frame clones and leaves out a portion. Clone size and V and J calls were adopted from that table, with D and trimming inferred from the DNA. The sample carries some 370,000 clones, about 90% recorded once. The sample consisted of peripheral blood. The clonotype was recovered from a man aged 18 to 35 with active or convalescent COVID-19.

The CDR3 protein is CASGSSGTGNEQFF. CDR3 nucleotide sequence: TGTGCCAGTGGGTCAAGTGGTACGGGAAATGAGCAGTTCTTC. The chain has TRBV19 and TRBJ2-1; D possibly corresponds to TRBD2 (5 bases). CDR1 is LNHDA, CDR2 SQIVND, per germline (reference sequence). The ends were cut back, 8 bases at V and 7 bases at J, with 18 bases in the middle. CDR3 length: 14 amino acids.